A single sample gave rise to the 24 T cell receptor beta chains below, sequenced in a study of shared clonotypes between healthy human individuals. The protocol was immunoSEQ multiplex PCR, while the TCRdb copy is restricted to in-frame clones and leaves out a portion. This table holds 1.5 million to 1.9 million clones, 98% found once. The sequencing input was naive CD4+ T cells sorted from blood. Documented subset: CD45RA+ positively selected. The receptors stem from a man aged 25 to 40 in good health.

This rearrangement joins TRBV28 to TRBJ1-2, with D possibly TRBD1 on 5 matching bases. Germline CDR1 is MDHEN and CDR2 is SYDVKM. V lost 4 bases, J lost 3 bases, and 9 bases lay in between. The CDR3 has 13 amino acids. The CDR3 is CASSWARDYGYTF. The DNA of the CDR3 is TGTGCCAGCAGTTGGGCCAGGGACTATGGCTACACCTTC.

This clone has just one count. V and J are TRBV5-1 and TRBJ2-7; D unresolved. V was cut by 0 bases and J by 5 bases, with 6 bases left in between. Germline CDR1 SGHRS, CDR2 YFSETQ. There are 12 residues in the CDR3. The CDR3 nucleotides read TGCGCCAGCAGCTTGGCCCTAAACGAGCAGTACTTC. The encoded protein is CASSLALNEQYF.

This clone occurred once. This chain connects TRBV7-9 to TRBJ2-7, with 9 bases fitting TRBD1. The CDR3 sequence is 15 residues long. V shed 6 bases, J shed 3 bases, and the junction held 9 bases outside the gene matches. The germline V gene has CDR1 SEHNR and CDR2 FQNEAQ (reference sequence). The DNA of the CDR3 is TGTGCCAGCAGTAACCCCCGGGACAGGGACTACGAGCAGTACTTC. Its translation is CASSNPRDRDYEQYF.

The V call is TRBV7-2, the J call TRBJ1-4; D remains ambiguous. This CDR3 is built from 14 residues. CDR1 SGHTA and CDR2 FQGNSA come from the germline V gene. V shed 1 base and J shed 2 bases, with 5 bases lying between them. CDR3 in amino acids: CASSLGRTNEKLFF. Here the CDR3 DNA reads TGTGCCAGCAGCTTAGGAAGGACTAATGAAAAACTGTTTTTT.

The chain recombines TRBV10-2 with TRBJ2-7; D is uncertain. The CDR3 has 14 residues. Trimming took 4 bases from V and 5 from J, leaving 15 bases between them. CDR1 WSHSY and CDR2 SAAADI come from the germline V gene. CDR3 sequence: CASSVRSSLNEQYF. In DNA form, the CDR3 reads TGCGCCAGCAGTGTACGGAGTAGTCTCAACGAGCAGTACTTC.

The V gene is TRBV2, the J gene TRBJ2-7, with 15 bases lining up with TRBD2. The germline V gene encodes CDR1 SNHLY and CDR2 FYNNEI. With V trimmed by 7 bases and J by 2 bases, 3 bases remained unmatched. The CDR3 totals 15 residues. The CDR3 sequence is CASKGLAGGTYEQYF. CDR3 nucleotides: TGTGCCAGCAAAGGACTAGCGGGAGGGACCTACGAGCAGTACTTC.

The chain is built from TRBV19 and TRBJ1-2, with TRBD1 matching 8 bases. The CDR3 sequence is 13 residues long. CDR1 LNHDA and CDR2 SQIVND come from the germline V gene (reference sequence). V dropped 6 bases and J dropped 7; count of bases not matched to a gene: 7. The CDR3 sequence: CASRYSGGTGYTF. The CDR3 region has the DNA TGTGCCAGTAGATACTCAGGGGGCACTGGCTACACCTTC.

Of note for this clone: A read error may account for a junction end that differs from germline. The chain employs TRBV5-6 and TRBJ1-5; 12 nucleotides agree with TRBD1. Per germline, CDR1 SGHDT and CDR2 YYEEEE. This CDR3 has 16 residues. CDR3 nucleotides: TGTGCCAGCAGTTTGGGGGGACAGGGGGCGAGACAGCCCCAGCATTTT. Translation gives CASSLGGQGARQPQHF. The full variable domain, rest sourced from reference TRBV5-6 and TRBJ1-5, is DAGVTQSPTHLIKTRGQQVTLRCSPKSGHDTVSWYQQALGQGPQFIFQYYEEEERQRGNFPDRFSGHQFPNYSSELNVNALLLGDSALYLCASSLGGQGARQPQHFGDGTRLSIL.

The chain couples TRBV7-2 to TRBJ2-1, with TRBD1 as a possible D gene (6 bases). Germline values: CDR1 SGHTA, CDR2 FQGNSA. This CDR3 region has 15 residues. V dropped 0 bases and J dropped 7 bases, with 13 bases sitting between them. The CDR3, as DNA: TGTGCCAGCAGCTTAGCGGGGGCACCCTCTAATGAGCAGTTCTTC. Protein product: CASSLAGAPSNEQFF.

Concerning this clone itself: One end of the junction varies from germline; a read error may be responsible. This chain links TRBV2 with TRBJ2-3, with no clear D. The V gene's germline CDR1 is SNHLY and CDR2 FYNNEI. This CDR3 contains 13 residues. The CDR3 loop is CASSDIYTDAQYF. DNA of the CDR3: TGTGCCAGCAGTGACATATACACAGATGCGCAGTATTTT.

The chain is built from TRBV29-1 and TRBJ2-2; no definite D call. Germline V CDR1 and CDR2: SQVTM, ANQGSEA. The CDR3 spans 13 residues. The V end lost 7 bases, the J end lost 1 base, and 10 bases lay between the germline ends. This CDR3 is CSARTLNTGELFF. The CDR3 DNA is TGCAGCGCCCGGACCCTGAACACCGGGGAGCTGTTTTTT.

The chain couples TRBV11-1 to TRBJ2-1, with D possibly matching TRBD2 (5 bases). Per the germline V gene, CDR1 is SGHAT and CDR2 is FQDESV (reference sequence). V dropped 2 bases and J dropped 2 bases, with 16 bases sitting between them. The CDR3 has 17 residues. The CDR3 spells CASSLRPPGSTYNEQFF. The CDR3 DNA is TGTGCCAGCAGCTTAAGGCCTCCGGGGAGCACCTACAATGAGCAGTTCTTC.

The V call is TRBV5-8, the J call TRBJ2-2, with D perhaps TRBD1 (5 bases). V dropped 4 bases and J dropped 4 bases, with 14 bases sitting between them. The CDR3 loop spans 15 amino acids. Germline V gives CDR1 SGHTS, CDR2 YDEGEE. The DNA for the CDR3 is TGTGCCAGCAGCCGAACGACAGTATTCACCGGGGAGCTGTTTTTT. This sequence encodes CASSRTTVFTGELFF.

V and J are TRBV18 and TRBJ2-3, with TRBD1 as a possible D gene (6 bases). Germline V gene lookup returns CDR1 KGHSH and CDR2 LQKENI. The CDR3 covers 14 residues. Trimming stripped 4 bases from V and 5 bases from J, with 13 bases between. CDR3 bases: TGTGCCAGCTCACACAGGGTTCCCCAAGATACGCAGTATTTT. Its translation is CASSHRVPQDTQYF.

The genes are TRBV5-5 and TRBJ2-7; TRBD1 matches 7 bases. After removal of 3 bases from V and 4 bases from J, the junction contained 4 bases not matched to a gene. The CDR3 has 13 residues. Germline CDR1 reads SGHKS; CDR2 reads YYEKEE (reference sequence). Here the CDR3 reads CASSSDRAYEQYF. CDR3 DNA: TGTGCCAGCAGCTCAGACAGGGCTTACGAGCAGTACTTC.

In regard to this clone: The same CDR3 is also encoded by other DNA sequences in this sample. The chain combines TRBV5-1 with TRBJ2-3; either TRBD1 or TRBD2 may fit D (5 bases each). The CDR3 consists of 14 residues. Germline V gives CDR1 SGHRS, CDR2 YFSETQ. Trimming cost V 0 bases and J 4 bases, with 9 bases left between them. In DNA, the CDR3 is TGCGCCAGCAGCTTGGGGGGGTCCCCAGATACGCAGTATTTT. It encodes CASSLGGSPDTQYF.

J is TRBJ1-2 and V is TRBV6-5; D is unclear. V was shortened by 0 bases and J by 8 bases, with 10 bases between the two germline ends. This CDR3 comprises 13 residues. The germline V gene encodes CDR1 MNHEY and CDR2 SVGAGI. The DNA of the CDR3 is TGTGCCAGCAGTTACTCCGAGGGTTGGGGCTACACCTTC. It translates to CASSYSEGWGYTF.

This clone was seen once. The chain links TRBV5-1 to TRBJ2-1; TRBD2 matches 11 bases. From germline, CDR1 is SGHRS and CDR2 YFSETQ. Trimming cost V 5 bases and J 2 bases; bases outside gene matches: 3. This CDR3 is 15 amino acids long. CDR3 protein: CASRGLADAYNEQFF. DNA for the CDR3: TGCGCCAGCAGGGGACTAGCGGATGCCTACAATGAGCAGTTCTTC.

The chain combines TRBV7-6 with TRBJ2-5; 14 nucleotides align to TRBD2. Germline values: CDR1 SGHVS, CDR2 FNYEAQ. The CDR3 is 17 amino acids. With V trimmed by 6 bases and J by 4 bases, 10 bases remained unmatched. The CDR3 reads CASSSLPTSGRGETQYF. The CDR3 nucleotides read TGTGCCAGCAGTTCCCTACCGACTAGCGGGAGGGGAGAGACCCAGTACTTC. The variable domain in full, with the rest retrieved from reference TRBV7-6 and TRBJ2-5, is GAGVSQSPRYKVTKRGQDVALRCDPISGHVSLYWYRQALGQGPEFLTYFNYEAQQDKSGLPNDRFSAERPEGSISTLTIQRTEQRDSAMYRCASSSLPTSGRGETQYFGPGTRLLVL.

This chain links TRBV6-5 with TRBJ2-5; 7 bases align to TRBD2. Germline V CDR1 and CDR2: MNHEY, SVGAGI. V shed 1 base and J 5 bases; nucleotides not matched to a gene: 1. The CDR3 length is 13 residues. This CDR3 is CASSYLGGETQYF. CDR3 in DNA: TGTGCCAGCAGTTACTTGGGGGGGGAGACCCAGTACTTC.

The DNA of the CDR3 is TGTGCCAGCAGTTCTGTCCGGCGCGGCTACACCTTC. Protein sequence: CASSSVRRGYTF. The chain employs TRBV5-6 and TRBJ1-2; no firm D call. Germline V gives CDR1 SGHDT, CDR2 YYEEEE. Trimming stripped 5 bases from V and 8 bases from J, with 13 bases between. The CDR3 is 12 amino acids.

About this clone: The sample carries other DNA sequences with the same CDR3. This chain uses TRBV20-1 with TRBJ2-7; D call uncertain. Germline CDR1 is DFQATT and CDR2 is SNEGSKA (reference sequence). There are 10 residues in the CDR3. Trimming took 6 bases from V and 5 from J, leaving 8 bases between them. CDR3 sequence (DNA): TGCAGTGCGTACAGAGACGAGCAGTACTTC. The encoded protein is CSAYRDEQYF.

Comment on this clone: Other DNA sequences in this specimen translate into the identical CDR3. The chain combines TRBV7-2 with TRBJ2-2; 7 bases map to TRBD1. The germline V gene has CDR1 SGHTA and CDR2 FQGNSA. Losses at the gene ends were 3 bases for V and 4 bases for J; bases not matched to a gene: 2. CDR3 length: 14 residues. This chain's CDR3 is CASSLTGSTGELFF. The CDR3 bases are TGTGCCAGCAGCTTGACAGGGTCCACCGGGGAGCTGTTTTTT.

The rearrangement uses TRBV28 and TRBJ2-5; weak D call: TRBD1 (6 bases). CDR3 length equals 12 residues. V was trimmed by 5 bases and J by 7 bases, leaving 11 bases between them. In germline, CDR1 is MDHEN, CDR2 SYDVKM. The CDR3 region is CASSGTLGTQYF. CDR3 sequence (DNA): TGTGCCAGCAGTGGGACATTAGGGACCCAGTACTTC.